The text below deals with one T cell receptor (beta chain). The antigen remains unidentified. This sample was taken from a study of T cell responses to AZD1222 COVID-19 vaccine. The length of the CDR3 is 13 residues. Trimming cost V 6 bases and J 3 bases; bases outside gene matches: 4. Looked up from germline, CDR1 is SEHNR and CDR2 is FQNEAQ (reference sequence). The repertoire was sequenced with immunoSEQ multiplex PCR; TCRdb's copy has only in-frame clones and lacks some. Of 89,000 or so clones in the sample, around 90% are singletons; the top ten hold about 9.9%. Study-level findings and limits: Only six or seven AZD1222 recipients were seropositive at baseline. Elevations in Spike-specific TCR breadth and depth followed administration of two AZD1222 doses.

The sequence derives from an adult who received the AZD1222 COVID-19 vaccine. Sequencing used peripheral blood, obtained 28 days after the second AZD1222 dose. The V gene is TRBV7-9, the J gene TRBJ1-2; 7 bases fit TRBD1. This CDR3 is CASSLRGDYGYTF. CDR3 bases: TGTGCCAGCAGTCTCAGGGGGGACTATGGCTACACCTTC.